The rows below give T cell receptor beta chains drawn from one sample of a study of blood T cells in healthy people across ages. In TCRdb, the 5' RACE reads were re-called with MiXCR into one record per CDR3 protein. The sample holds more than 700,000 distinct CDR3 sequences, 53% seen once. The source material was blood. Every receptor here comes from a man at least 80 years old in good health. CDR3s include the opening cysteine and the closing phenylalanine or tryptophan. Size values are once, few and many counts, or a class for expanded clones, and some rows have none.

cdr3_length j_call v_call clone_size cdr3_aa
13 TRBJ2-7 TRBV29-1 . CSVEGQGPYEQYF
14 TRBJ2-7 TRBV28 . CASSPSAPSPNQYF
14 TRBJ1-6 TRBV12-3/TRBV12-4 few CASSSDTGRSPLHF
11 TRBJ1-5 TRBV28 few CASSLGVIQHF
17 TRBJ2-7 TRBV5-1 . CASSFSSDPGTGGSQYF
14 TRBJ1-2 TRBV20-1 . CSARPLGHDYGYTF
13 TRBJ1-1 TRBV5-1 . CASRRGENTEAFF
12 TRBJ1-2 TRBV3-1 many CASSQGGYGYTF
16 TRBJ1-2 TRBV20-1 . CSARDKDPDRRNGYTF
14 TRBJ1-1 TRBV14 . CASSKDRAYTQAFF
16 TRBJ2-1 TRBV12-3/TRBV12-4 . CASSLAGDYSYNEQFF
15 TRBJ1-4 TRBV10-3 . CAISEPHMGGEKLFF
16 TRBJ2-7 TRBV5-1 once CASSLRTSGSYYEQYF
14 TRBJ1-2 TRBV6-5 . CASSYSRVDYGYTF
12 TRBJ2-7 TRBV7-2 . CASSLAPPRQYF
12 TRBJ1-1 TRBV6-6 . CASSYIGRPAFF
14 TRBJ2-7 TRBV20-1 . CSARGGGTRYEQYF
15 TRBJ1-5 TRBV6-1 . CASVRNPGLDQPQHF
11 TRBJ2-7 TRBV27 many CASRRGDEQYF
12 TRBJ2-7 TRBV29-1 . CSVGDRYYEQYF
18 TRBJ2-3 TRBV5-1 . CASSFRPPGRGSTDTQYF
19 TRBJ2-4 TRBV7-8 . CASSLAGRRAPLAKNIQYF
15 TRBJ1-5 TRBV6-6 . CASSGQGRGNQPQHF
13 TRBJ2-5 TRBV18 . CASSPPRAETQYF
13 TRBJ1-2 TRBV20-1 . CSASSGVDYGYTF
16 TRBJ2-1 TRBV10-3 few CAISDLTSSSYNEQFF
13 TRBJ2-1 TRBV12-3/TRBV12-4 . CASNREIMNEQFF
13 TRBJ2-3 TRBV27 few CASSLWGTDTQYF
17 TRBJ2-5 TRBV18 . CASSPPSGGPYGNEQYF
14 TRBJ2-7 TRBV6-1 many CASSSGTSGYEQYF
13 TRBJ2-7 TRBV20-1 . CSAITGGAYEQYF